The TCR beta chain under discussion was sequenced for a study of beta chain features in type 1 diabetes. Whole-study context: What patients shared with healthy donors was a similar profile of age, gender and cell yields.

The study, taken as a whole, reports: TCRB CDR3s from Type 1 diabetes patients were moderately but significantly shorter in all four CD4+ subsets.

As concerns this clone: Antigen unknown.

The V gene's germline CDR1 is LNHDA and CDR2 SQIVND (reference sequence). The CDR3 loop spans 18 amino acids. With V trimmed by 5 bases and J by 2 bases, 14 bases remained unmatched. Sequenced material consisted of expressed TCRB transcripts (all of the isolated RNA was reverse transcribed). Assay used: immunoSEQ multiplex PCR; TCRdb lists only in-frame clones, some missing. Among roughly 700,000 clones, roughly 13% were seen once, and the ten largest hold less than 0.025%. The TCR originated in a man aged 18-30 years with type 1 diabetes. Sequencing was done on a sample of naive CD4+ T cells from blood. The rearrangement links TRBV19 to TRBJ2-4; 8 positions match TRBD1. In nucleotides, the CDR3 is TGTGCCAGTAGTCCCCGGGACAGGATCTTGGGGTCCAAAAACATTCAGTACTTC. Translating gives CASSPRDRILGSKNIQYF.